These 17 T cell receptor beta chains were sequenced from one sample in a study of Ad26.COV2.S vaccination and SARS-CoV-2 variants. Data came from immunoSEQ multiplex PCR; TCRdb stores just in-frame clones and leaves some out. The profile covers a few hundred thousand clones, with approximately 87% appearing a single time and approximately 5% taken by the ten largest. The treatment: about 20 received Ad26.COV2.S at low or high dose, single or two shots; five or six received placebo; per-sample allocation not given. Repertoires come from day 63 after the first vaccine or placebo injection. The material was peripheral blood, obtained in a trial of Ad26.COV2.S vaccine versus placebo. These receptors all stem from a person between 18 and 59 years old who received the Ad26.COV2.S COVID-19 vaccine or a placebo.

The rearrangement uses TRBV29-1 and TRBJ2-1; D tentatively fits TRBD1 or TRBD2 (5 bases each). The CDR3 is made up of 16 amino acids. Germline V gives CDR1 SQVTM, CDR2 ANQGSEA. The V end lost 8 bases, the J end lost 0 bases, and 20 bases lay between the germline ends. The CDR3 sequence is CSLMGDRISSYNEQFF. The CDR3 nucleotides are TGCAGCTTAATGGGGGACCGGATTAGCTCCTACAATGAGCAGTTCTTC.

The chain combines TRBV3-1 (or the pseudogene TRBV3-2) with TRBJ2-6; D might be TRBD1 or TRBD2, each matching 5 bases. Per the germline V gene, CDR1 is LGHDT and CDR2 is YNNKEL (reference sequence). The ends were cut back, 7 bases at V and 6 bases at J, with 13 bases in the middle. The CDR3 length is 14 residues. The chain's CDR3 is CASKPGPPANVLTF. The CDR3 nucleotides are TGTGCCAGCAAACCGGGACCTCCGGCCAACGTCCTGACTTTC.

The chain uses TRBV7-3 and TRBJ1-3, with D perhaps TRBD1 (5 bases). CDR1 and CDR2 from the germline V gene are SGHTA and FQGTGA. V was pared by 5 bases and J by 0 bases, with 20 bases between. CDR3 length equals 18 residues. The CDR3 nucleotides read TGTGCCAGCAGCCCAACGGGAGGGGTCCAGAGCTCTGGAAACACCATATATTTT. This sequence encodes CASSPTGGVQSSGNTIYF.

The chain carries TRBV29-1 and TRBJ1-4, with 8 bases lining up with TRBD1. CDR1 SQVTM and CDR2 ANQGSEA come from the germline V gene. V gave up 2 bases and J gave up 5 bases; unmatched junction bases: 4. The CDR3 has 14 amino acids. The CDR3 DNA sequence: TGCAGCGTTGAATTCAGGGGGCAAAATGAAAAACTGTTTTTT. Residues: CSVEFRGQNEKLFF. The entire variable domain, with the rest obtained from reference TRBV29-1 and TRBJ1-4, is as follows: SAVISQKPSRDICQRGTSLTIQCQVDSQVTMMFWYRQQPGQSLTLIATANQGSEATYESGFVIDKFPISRPNLTFSTLTVSNMSPEDSSIYLCSVEFRGQNEKLFFGSGTQLSVL.

V usage is TRBV29-1 and J usage is TRBJ2-1, with TRBD1 as a possible D gene (6 bases). The CDR3 has 12 residues. Trimming shortened V by 6 bases and J by 8 bases, and 14 bases separated the two germline ends. The germline V gene encodes CDR1 SQVTM and CDR2 ANQGSEA. CDR3 DNA: TGCAGCGTCGACAGGTCCCAGGATGAGCAGTTCTTC. Translation: CSVDRSQDEQFF.

The V gene is TRBV27, the J gene TRBJ1-1; 9 bases are a match to TRBD1. The CDR3 spans 15 residues. CDR1 MNHEY and CDR2 SMNVEV come from the germline V gene (reference sequence). J lost 5 bases, V lost 6 bases, and 10 bases had no gene match. CDR3 region: CASRWTGVPGTEAFF. CDR3 coding DNA: TGTGCCAGCAGGTGGACAGGGGTGCCGGGAACTGAAGCTTTCTTT.

The chain recombines TRBV27 with TRBJ2-2; 9 bases fit TRBD2. The V gene's germline CDR1 is MNHEY and CDR2 SMNVEV (reference sequence). The CDR3 is made up of 16 amino acids. V gave up 2 bases and J gave up 7 bases; unmatched junction bases: 8. The CDR3 sequence: CASSLLAGNSFGELFF. DNA of the CDR3: TGTGCCAGCAGTTTACTAGCGGGAAACAGTTTCGGGGAGCTGTTTTTT.

The J gene is TRBJ2-5, the V gene TRBV3-1 (or the pseudogene TRBV3-2); 7 bases align to TRBD1. Germline V lookup: CDR1 LGHDT, CDR2 YNNKEL (reference sequence). The CDR3 spans 16 residues. V lost 3 bases, J lost 7 bases, and 14 bases stayed unmatched. The DNA for the CDR3 is TGTGCCAGCAGCCACCTCGGACAGGACCCTTGGGGGACCCAGTACTTC. This translates into CASSHLGQDPWGTQYF.

The chain joins TRBV7-9 to TRBJ2-5, with D unclear. Trimming took 1 base from V and 5 from J, leaving 8 bases between them. The CDR3 spans 13 residues. Looked up from germline, CDR1 is SEHNR and CDR2 is FQNEAQ (reference sequence). The CDR3 nucleotides read TGTGCCAGCAGCTTAGAGTCCCGCGAGACCCAGTACTTC. Protein product: CASSLESRETQYF.

This clone was seen a handful of times. Within the sample, other DNA sequences also encode this same CDR3. CDR3 protein: CASSPGHNEQFF. The CDR3 coding sequence is TGTGCCAGCTCACCGGGACACAATGAGCAGTTCTTC. The rearrangement joins TRBV18 to TRBJ2-1; D may match TRBD1 or TRBD2 (5 bases each). V was shortened by 3 bases and J by 5 bases, with 5 bases between the two germline ends. Germline lookup yields CDR1 KGHSH and CDR2 LQKENI. The CDR3 is 12 residues long.

The chain couples TRBV29-1 to TRBJ1-5, with D unresolved. The CDR3 runs 13 residues. Germline V gene lookup returns CDR1 SQVTM and CDR2 ANQGSEA. The ends were cut back, 4 bases at V and 4 bases at J, with 11 bases in the middle. CDR3 loop: CSVVVNNNQPQHF. The CDR3 DNA follows: TGCAGCGTTGTTGTGAATAATAATCAGCCCCAGCATTTT.

The CDR3 loop reads CASSQTTGNPLEKQYV. As DNA, the CDR3 is TGTGCCAGCAGCCAAACCACAGGGAACCCCCTCGAGAAGCAGTACGTC. The gene calls are TRBV3-1 (or the pseudogene TRBV3-2) and TRBJ2-7, with a weak D call TRBD1 (6 bases). Germline V CDR1 and CDR2: LGHDT, YNNKEL (reference sequence). V lost 2 bases to trimming and J lost 8 bases, with 22 bases between them. The CDR3 length is 16 residues.

The J gene is TRBJ2-1, the V gene TRBV7-9; 12 bases fit TRBD2. J was trimmed by 6 bases and V by 4 bases; bases with no gene match: 7. The length of the CDR3 is 16 residues. CDR1 and CDR2 from the germline V gene are SEHNR and FQNEAQ (reference sequence). The CDR3 is CASSYGLAGIVNEQFF. DNA for the CDR3: TGTGCCAGCAGCTATGGACTAGCGGGAATAGTCAATGAGCAGTTCTTC.

This clone was seen only once. The V gene is TRBV10-3, the J gene TRBJ2-7; 9 bases fit TRBD1. The CDR3 runs 16 residues. The germline V gene has CDR1 ENHRY and CDR2 SYGVKD. The junction had 9 bases not matched to a gene; V was cut back by 1 base and J by 5 bases. The CDR3 DNA reads TGTGCCATCAGTGAGTTAGTGACAGGGGGGATCGACGAGCAGTACTTC. Its translation: CAISELVTGGIDEQYF.

The chain recombines TRBV5-1 with TRBJ1-1; 9 bases are shared with TRBD1. J was trimmed by 5 bases and V by 0 bases; bases with no gene match: 5. This CDR3 has 15 amino acids. Germline loops: CDR1 SGHRS, CDR2 YFSETQ. CDR3 sequence: CASSLEQGAWTEAFF. Here the CDR3 DNA reads TGCGCCAGCAGCTTGGAACAGGGGGCGTGGACTGAAGCTTTCTTT.

The chain recombines TRBV9 with TRBJ2-3; tentatively, D is TRBD2 (5 bases). Trimming pared 4 bases from V and 5 bases from J, leaving 20 bases between. The CDR3 contains 16 residues. Germline CDR1 is SGDLS and CDR2 is YYNGEE. CDR3 sequence: CASSQLGGPRGDTQYF. DNA of the CDR3: TGTGCCAGCAGCCAACTCGGAGGACCACGTGGAGATACGCAGTATTTT.

V gene TRBV6-5 combines with J gene TRBJ2-2; possible D gene TRBD2, 5 bases. The CDR3 spans 14 residues. The V gene lost 11 bases and the J gene lost 1 base, with 14 bases spanning the gap. From germline, CDR1 is MNHEY and CDR2 SVGAGI. CDR3 region: CASFERLNTGELFF. The CDR3 coding sequence is TGTGCCTCCTTTGAGCGGTTGAACACCGGGGAGCTGTTTTTT.